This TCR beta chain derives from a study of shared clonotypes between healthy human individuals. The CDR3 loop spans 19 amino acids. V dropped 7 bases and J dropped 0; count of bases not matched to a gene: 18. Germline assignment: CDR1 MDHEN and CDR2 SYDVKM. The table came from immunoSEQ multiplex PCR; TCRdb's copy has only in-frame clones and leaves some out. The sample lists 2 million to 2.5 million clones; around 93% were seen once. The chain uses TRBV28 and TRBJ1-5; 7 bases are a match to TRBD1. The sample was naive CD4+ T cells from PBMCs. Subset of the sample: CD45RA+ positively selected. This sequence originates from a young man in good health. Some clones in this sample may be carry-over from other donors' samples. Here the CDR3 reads CASKDRGLRGSSSNQPQHF. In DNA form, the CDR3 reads TGTGCCAGCAAAGATCGGGGACTCAGGGGGAGTAGTAGCAATCAGCCCCAGCATTTT.